This record concerns one TCR beta chain sequence. What it binds is unknown. These patients had recovered from COVID-19 ranging mild to severe. The memory T cells were sequenced right after ex vivo isolation, without culture. This specimen belongs to a study of CD4 T cell repertoires in COVID-19. The CDR3 is made up of 14 amino acids. V was cut by 8 bases and J by 0 bases, with 11 bases left in between. Germline CDR1 reads SGHTA; CDR2 reads FQGNSA. The study, taken as a whole, reports: In SARS-CoV and/or HKU1 spike cultures, between roughly 7 and 25% of SARS-CoV-2 clonotypes reappeared. Sharing of several most expanded SARS-CoV-2-reactive clonotypes across memory subsets suggested intraclonal diversification.

Libraries were prepared by immunoSEQ multiplex PCR; TCRdb keeps only in-frame clonotypes and omits some of them. This table holds approximately 75,000 clones, about 80% found once. This TCR was sampled from a human donor who had COVID-19. The sequences come from CD4+ T cells from peripheral blood, collected after recovery from COVID-19. V usage is TRBV7-2 and J usage is TRBJ1-3; the D gene is possibly TRBD1 (5 bases). The CDR3 DNA follows: TGTGCCAGCTCTGACAGCCACTCTGGAAACACCATATATTTT. Protein product: CASSDSHSGNTIYF.